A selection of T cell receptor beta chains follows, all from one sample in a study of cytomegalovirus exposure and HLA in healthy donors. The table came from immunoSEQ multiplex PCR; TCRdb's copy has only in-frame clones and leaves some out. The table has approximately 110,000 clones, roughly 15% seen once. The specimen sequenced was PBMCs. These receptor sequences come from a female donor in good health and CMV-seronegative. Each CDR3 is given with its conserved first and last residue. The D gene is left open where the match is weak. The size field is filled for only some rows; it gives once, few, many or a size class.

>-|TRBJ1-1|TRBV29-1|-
TGCAGCGTAGCGGACAGCATGAACACTGAAGCTTTCTTT
CSVADSMNTEAFF
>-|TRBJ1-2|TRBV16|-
TGTGCCAGCAGCCAAAGAAACTCTAACTATGGCTACACCTTC
CASSQRNSNYGYTF
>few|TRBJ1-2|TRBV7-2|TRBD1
TGTGCCAGCAGCTTAGCTATCGGACAGGCCGCCTATGGCTACACCTTC
CASSLAIGQAAYGYTF
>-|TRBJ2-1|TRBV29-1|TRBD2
TGCAGCCTAAGAGGCGGGGGGTCCTACAATGAGCAGTTCTTC
CSLRGGGSYNEQFF
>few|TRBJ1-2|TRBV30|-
TGTGCCTGGAGAAGGGGGGGCTACACCTTC
CAWRRGGYTF
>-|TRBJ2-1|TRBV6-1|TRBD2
TGTGCCAGCCGAAGGGGCGGGAGGGAAGACAATGAGCAGTTCTTC
CASRRGGREDNEQFF
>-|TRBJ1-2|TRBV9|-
TGTGCCAGCAGCGTAGGCCTTGAGCTAGCTAACTATGGCTACACCTTC
CASSVGLELANYGYTF
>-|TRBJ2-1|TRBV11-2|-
TGTGCCAGCAGCTTGGTAGGGAGGCAGAATGAGCAGTTCTTC
CASSLVGRQNEQFF
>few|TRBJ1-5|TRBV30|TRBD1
TGTGCCTGGAGTTCCGGGACAGGGGATCAGCCCCAGCATTTT
CAWSSGTGDQPQHF
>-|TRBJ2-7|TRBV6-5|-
TGTGCCAGCAGTACCCCCGGGAGCGAGCAGTACTTC
CASSTPGSEQYF
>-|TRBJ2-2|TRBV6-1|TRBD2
TGTGCCAGCAGAAAGCCGGGACTAACCGGGGAGCTGTTTTTT
CASRKPGLTGELFF
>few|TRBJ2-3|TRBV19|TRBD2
TGTGCCAGTAGTTCCGCCGGGACTAGCGGGGGGAACTCAAATACGCAGTATTTT
CASSSAGTSGGNSNTQYF
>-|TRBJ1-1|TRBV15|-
TGTGCCACAAAACAGGGGAACACTGAAGCTTTCTTT
CATKQGNTEAFF
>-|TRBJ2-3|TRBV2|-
TGTGCCAGCAGCTCAGATACGCAGTATTTT
CASSSDTQYF
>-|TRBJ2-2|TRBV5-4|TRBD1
TGTGCCACCGGGACAGGTAACACCGGGGAGCTGTTTTTT
CATGTGNTGELFF
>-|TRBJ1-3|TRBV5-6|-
TGTGCCAGCAGCTTGGAGCAGGGTATGACTGGAAACACCATATATTTT
CASSLEQGMTGNTIYF
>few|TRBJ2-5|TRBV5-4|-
TGTGCCAGCAGCTTGGTAGGCGGGGAGACCCAGTACTTC
CASSLVGGETQYF
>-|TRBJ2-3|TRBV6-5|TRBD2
TGTGCCAGCAATTACAGGACTAGCGGTTTCACAGATACGCAGTATTTT
CASNYRTSGFTDTQYF
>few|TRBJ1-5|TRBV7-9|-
TGTGCCAGCAGCGGATCGGGGATCCGAGGCAATCAGCCCCAGCATTTT
CASSGSGIRGNQPQHF
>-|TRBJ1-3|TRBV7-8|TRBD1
TGTGCCAGCAGCTTCACAGGGGGCACAGGAAACACCATATATTTT
CASSFTGGTGNTIYF
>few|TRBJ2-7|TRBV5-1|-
TGCGCCAGCAGCTTGGGTTTCGGAGAATACGAGCAGTACTTC
CASSLGFGEYEQYF
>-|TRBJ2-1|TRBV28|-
TGTGCCAGCACCCCTAGCCCAATCGGGGAGCAGTTCTTC
CASTPSPIGEQFF
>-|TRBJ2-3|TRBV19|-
TGTGCCAGTAGTATACGGACAGCCCTAATCCGCACAGATACGCAGTATTTT
CASSIRTALIRTDTQYF
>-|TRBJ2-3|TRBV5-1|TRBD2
TGCGCCAGCAGCTTGGTTTCGGGACTAGCGGGCGCAGATACGCAGTATTTT
CASSLVSGLAGADTQYF
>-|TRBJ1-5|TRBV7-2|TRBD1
TGTGCCAGCAGCCCGGACAGGGTCAATCAGCCCCAGCATTTT
CASSPDRVNQPQHF
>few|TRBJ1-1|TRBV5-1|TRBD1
TGCGCCAGCAGTTGGACAGGGCGTACTGAAGCTTTCTTT
CASSWTGRTEAFF
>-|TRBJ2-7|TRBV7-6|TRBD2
TGTGCCAGCAGCCCCCTCCTAGCGGGACTCGACGAGCAGTACTTC
CASSPLLAGLDEQYF
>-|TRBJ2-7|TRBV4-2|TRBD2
TGTGCCAGCAGCCAAGGGCGGGAGGTAAACGAGCAGTACTTC
CASSQGREVNEQYF
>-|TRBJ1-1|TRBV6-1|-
TGTGCCAGCAGTAAATCGGGGGCTGAAGCTTTCTTT
CASSKSGAEAFF
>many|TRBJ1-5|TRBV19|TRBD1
TGTGCCAGTAGTACCTGGGGACAGGGCAATCAGCCCCAGCATTTT
CASSTWGQGNQPQHF
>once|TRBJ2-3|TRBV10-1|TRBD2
TGCGCCAGCAGCGATGGGACTAGCGGGGAAATAGATACGCAGTATTTT
CASSDGTSGEIDTQYF
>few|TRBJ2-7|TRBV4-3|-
TGCGCCAGCAGCCAAGACAGGGGACCCTACGAGCAGTACTTC
CASSQDRGPYEQYF
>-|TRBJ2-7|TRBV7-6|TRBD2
TGTGCCAGCAGCTCGTGGGGGGGACTAGCGGCCTCCTACGAGCAGTACTTC
CASSSWGGLAASYEQYF
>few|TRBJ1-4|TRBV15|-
TGTGCCACCAGCAGAGATGGGACTAGGAATGAAAAACTGTTTTTT
CATSRDGTRNEKLFF
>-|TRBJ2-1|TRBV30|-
TGTGCCTGGAGTTACAGGGTCAATGAGCAGTTCTTC
CAWSYRVNEQFF
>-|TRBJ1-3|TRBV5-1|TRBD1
TGCGCCAGCAGCTTCCACGGACAGGGGACTGGAAACACCATATATTTT
CASSFHGQGTGNTIYF
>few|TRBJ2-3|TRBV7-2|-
TGTGCCAGCAGGGAGGGGGGGGTCTCAGATACGCAGTATTTT
CASREGGVSDTQYF
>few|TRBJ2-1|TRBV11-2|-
TGTGCCAGCACCCATGGGTGGGGGCTCAACAATGAGCAGTTCTTC
CASTHGWGLNNEQFF
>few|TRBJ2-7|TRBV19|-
TGTGCCAGTACCTCTTCAGGGGGCGCGGGGGCACACGAGCAGTACTTC
CASTSSGGAGAHEQYF
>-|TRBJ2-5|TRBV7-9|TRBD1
TGTGCCAGCAGCTCAAACAGGGGGCGAGAGACCCAGTACTTC
CASSSNRGRETQYF
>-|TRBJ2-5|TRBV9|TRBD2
TGTGCCAGCAGCCAACTCCACGGCTCTAGCGGAGGGTTCGAGACCCAGTACTTC
CASSQLHGSSGGFETQYF
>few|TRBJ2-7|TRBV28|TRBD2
TGTGCCAGCTTGGGCGGGAGGCTCCACGAGCAGTACTTC
CASLGGRLHEQYF
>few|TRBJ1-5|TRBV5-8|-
TGTGCCAGCTTTCACAGGGCCCACTCTAATCAGCCCCAGCATTTT
CASFHRAHSNQPQHF
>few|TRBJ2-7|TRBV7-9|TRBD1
TGTGCCAGCAGGAAGGCTTGGCAGGGGGAATCCTACGAGCAGTACTTC
CASRKAWQGESYEQYF
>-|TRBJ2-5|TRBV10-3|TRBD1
TGTGCCATATCCCGCCCGACAGGGGGTGAAGAGACCCAGTACTTC
CAISRPTGGEETQYF